The T cell receptor beta chain described here comes from a study of cytomegalovirus exposure and HLA in healthy donors. Findings of the study overall: Immune exposure was documented only through CMV serostatus. Sequencing depth across donors, presence/absence analyses assumed, was roughly uniform.

A multiplex PCR was run with 60 Vbeta primers and 13 Jbeta primers. Clones were read by immunoSEQ multiplex PCR, and TCRdb kept only the in-frame ones, dropping some. The repertoire holds about 190,000 clones, with 80% as singletons. Healthy donors of bone marrow made up the group. Points on this clone: Antigen specificity is unknown.

The CDR3 extends over 12 amino acids. Germline CDR1 and CDR2: MNHEY and SMNVEV (reference sequence). Trimming took 8 bases from V and 7 from J, leaving 14 bases between them. The rearrangement joins TRBV27 to TRBJ1-2; weak D call: TRBD1 (5 bases). Sequencing input: PBMCs. The clonotype was recovered from a man aged 40-50 years in good health and CMV-seropositive. CDR3 nucleotides: TGTGCCAGCGCTGGGGGGGGGTCTGGCTACACCTTC. This sequence encodes CASAGGGSGYTF.